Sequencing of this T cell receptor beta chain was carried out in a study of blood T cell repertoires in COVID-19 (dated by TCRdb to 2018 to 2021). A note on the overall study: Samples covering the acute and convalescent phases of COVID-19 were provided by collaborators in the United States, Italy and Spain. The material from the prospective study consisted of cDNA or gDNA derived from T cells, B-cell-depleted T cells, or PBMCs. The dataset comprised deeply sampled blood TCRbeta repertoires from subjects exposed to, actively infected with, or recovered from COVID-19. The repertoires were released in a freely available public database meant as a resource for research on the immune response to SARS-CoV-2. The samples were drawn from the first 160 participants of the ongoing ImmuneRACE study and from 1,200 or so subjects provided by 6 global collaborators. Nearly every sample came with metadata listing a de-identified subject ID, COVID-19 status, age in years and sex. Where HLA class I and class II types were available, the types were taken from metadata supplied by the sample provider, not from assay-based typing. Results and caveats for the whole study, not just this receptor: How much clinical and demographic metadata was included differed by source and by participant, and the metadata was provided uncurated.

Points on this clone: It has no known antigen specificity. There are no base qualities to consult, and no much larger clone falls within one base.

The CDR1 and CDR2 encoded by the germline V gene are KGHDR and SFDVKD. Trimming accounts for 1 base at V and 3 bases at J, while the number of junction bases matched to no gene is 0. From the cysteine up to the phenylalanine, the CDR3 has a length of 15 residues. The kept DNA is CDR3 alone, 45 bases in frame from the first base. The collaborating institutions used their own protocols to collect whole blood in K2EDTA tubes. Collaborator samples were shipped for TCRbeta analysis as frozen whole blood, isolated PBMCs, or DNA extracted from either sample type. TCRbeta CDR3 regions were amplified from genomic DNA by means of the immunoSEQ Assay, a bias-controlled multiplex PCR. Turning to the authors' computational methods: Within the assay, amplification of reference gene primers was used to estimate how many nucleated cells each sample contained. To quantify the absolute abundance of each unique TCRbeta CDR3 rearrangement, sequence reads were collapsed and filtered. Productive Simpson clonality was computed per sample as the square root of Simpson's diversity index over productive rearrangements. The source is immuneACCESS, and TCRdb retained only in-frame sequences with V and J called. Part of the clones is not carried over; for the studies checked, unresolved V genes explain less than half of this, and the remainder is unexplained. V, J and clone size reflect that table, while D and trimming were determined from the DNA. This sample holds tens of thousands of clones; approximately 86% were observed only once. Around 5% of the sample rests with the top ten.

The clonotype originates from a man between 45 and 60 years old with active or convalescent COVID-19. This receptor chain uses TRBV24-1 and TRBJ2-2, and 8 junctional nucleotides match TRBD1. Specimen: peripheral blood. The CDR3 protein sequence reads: CATSDLQGDTGELFF. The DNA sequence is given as TGTGCCACCAGTGATTTACAGGGGGACACCGGGGAGCTGTTTTTT.